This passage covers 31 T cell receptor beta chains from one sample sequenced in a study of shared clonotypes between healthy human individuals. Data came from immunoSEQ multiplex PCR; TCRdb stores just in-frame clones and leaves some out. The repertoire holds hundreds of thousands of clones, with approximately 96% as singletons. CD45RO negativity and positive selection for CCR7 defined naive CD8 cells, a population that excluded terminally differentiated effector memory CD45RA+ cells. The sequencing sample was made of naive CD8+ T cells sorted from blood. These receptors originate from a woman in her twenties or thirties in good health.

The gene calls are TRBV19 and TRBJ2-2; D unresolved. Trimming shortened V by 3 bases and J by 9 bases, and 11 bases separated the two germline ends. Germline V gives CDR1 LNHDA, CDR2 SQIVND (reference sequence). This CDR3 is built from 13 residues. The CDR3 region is CASSIMTGRELFF. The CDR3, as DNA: TGTGCCAGTAGTATCATGACTGGCAGGGAGCTGTTTTTT.

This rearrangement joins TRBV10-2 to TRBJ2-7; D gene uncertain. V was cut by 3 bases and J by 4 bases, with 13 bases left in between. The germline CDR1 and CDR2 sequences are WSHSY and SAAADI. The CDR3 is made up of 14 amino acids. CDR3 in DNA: TGCGCCAGCAGTGACCGGTCGAGGACGTACGAGCAGTACTTC. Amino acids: CASSDRSRTYEQYF.

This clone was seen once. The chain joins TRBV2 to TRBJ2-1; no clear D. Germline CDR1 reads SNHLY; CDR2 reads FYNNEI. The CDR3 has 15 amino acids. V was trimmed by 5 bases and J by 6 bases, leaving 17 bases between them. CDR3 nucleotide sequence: TGTGCCAGCAGTTTAGGACGCAATCCAGGCAATGAGCAGTTCTTC. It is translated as CASSLGRNPGNEQFF.

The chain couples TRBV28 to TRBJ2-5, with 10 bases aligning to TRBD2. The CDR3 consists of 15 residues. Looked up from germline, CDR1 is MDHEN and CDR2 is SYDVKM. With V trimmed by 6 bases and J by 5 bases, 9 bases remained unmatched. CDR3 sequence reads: CASRPAPGLAETQYF. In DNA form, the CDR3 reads TGTGCCAGCAGACCAGCGCCGGGACTAGCGGAGACCCAGTACTTC.

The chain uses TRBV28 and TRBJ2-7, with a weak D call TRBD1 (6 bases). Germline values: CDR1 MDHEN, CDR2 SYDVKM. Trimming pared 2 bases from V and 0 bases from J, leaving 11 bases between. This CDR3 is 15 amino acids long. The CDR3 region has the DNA TGTGCCAGCAGTTTACCCCGGGACAACTCCTACGAGCAGTACTTC. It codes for CASSLPRDNSYEQYF. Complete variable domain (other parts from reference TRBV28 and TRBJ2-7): DVKVTQSSRYLVKRTGEKVFLECVQDMDHENMFWYRQDPGLGLRLIYFSYDVKMKEKGDIPEGYSVSREKKERFSLILESASTNQTSMYLCASSLPRDNSYEQYFGPGTRLTVT.

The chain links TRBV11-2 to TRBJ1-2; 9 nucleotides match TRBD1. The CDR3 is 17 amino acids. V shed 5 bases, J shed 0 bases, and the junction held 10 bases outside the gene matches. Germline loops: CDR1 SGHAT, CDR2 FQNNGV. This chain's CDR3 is CASSRRTGAKANYGYTF. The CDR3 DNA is TGTGCCAGCAGCCGCCGGACAGGGGCTAAAGCTAACTATGGCTACACCTTC.

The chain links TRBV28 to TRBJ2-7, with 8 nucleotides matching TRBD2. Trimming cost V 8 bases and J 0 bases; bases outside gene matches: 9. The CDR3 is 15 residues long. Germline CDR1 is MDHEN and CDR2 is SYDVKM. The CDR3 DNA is TGTGCCAGCGCCCTCCTAGCGGGCCTCTCCTACGAGCAGTACTTC. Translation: CASALLAGLSYEQYF. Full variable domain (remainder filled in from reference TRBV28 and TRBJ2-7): DVKVTQSSRYLVKRTGEKVFLECVQDMDHENMFWYRQDPGLGLRLIYFSYDVKMKEKGDIPEGYSVSREKKERFSLILESASTNQTSMYLCASALLAGLSYEQYFGPGTRLTVT.

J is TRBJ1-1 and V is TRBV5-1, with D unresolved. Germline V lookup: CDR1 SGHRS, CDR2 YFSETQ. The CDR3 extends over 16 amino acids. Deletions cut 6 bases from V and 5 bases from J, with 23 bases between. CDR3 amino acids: CASMSTPGRGGTEAFF. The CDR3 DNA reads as TGCGCCAGCATGTCTACGCCAGGAAGAGGTGGGACTGAAGCTTTCTTT.

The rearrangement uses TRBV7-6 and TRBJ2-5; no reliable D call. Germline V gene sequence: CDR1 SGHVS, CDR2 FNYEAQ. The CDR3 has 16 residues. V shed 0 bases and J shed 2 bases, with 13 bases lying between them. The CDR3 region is CASSLAGGVGQETQYF. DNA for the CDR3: TGTGCCAGCAGCTTAGCGGGCGGTGTCGGACAAGAGACCCAGTACTTC.

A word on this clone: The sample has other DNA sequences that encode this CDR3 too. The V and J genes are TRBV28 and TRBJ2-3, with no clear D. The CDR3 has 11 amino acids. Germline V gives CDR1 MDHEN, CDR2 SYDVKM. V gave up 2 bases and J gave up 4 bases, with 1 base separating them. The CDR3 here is CASSLADTQYF. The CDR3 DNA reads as TGTGCCAGCAGTTTAGCAGATACGCAGTATTTT.

CDR3 DNA sequence: TGTGCCAGCAGTTTAGGCAGGGCTGGTCAGCCCCAGCATTTT. Translation gives CASSLGRAGQPQHF. The rearrangement joins TRBV27 to TRBJ1-5; possible D gene TRBD1, 5 bases. Germline-derived CDR1 and CDR2 are MNHEY and SMNVEV (reference sequence). Trimming took 2 bases from V and 6 from J, leaving 11 bases between them. The CDR3 contains 14 residues.

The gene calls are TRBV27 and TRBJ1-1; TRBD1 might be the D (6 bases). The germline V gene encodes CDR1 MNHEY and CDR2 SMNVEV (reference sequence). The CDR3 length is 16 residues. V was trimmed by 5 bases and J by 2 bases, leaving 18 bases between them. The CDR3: CASSAGSGQTNTEAFF. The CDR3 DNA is TGTGCCAGCAGTGCCGGGTCAGGACAGACAAACACTGAAGCTTTCTTT.

CDR3 DNA sequence: TGCGCCAGCAGCAAAACCGGGACGACCTACGAGCAGTACTTC. It encodes CASSKTGTTYEQYF. This chain connects TRBV5-1 to TRBJ2-7, with D possibly called TRBD1 or TRBD2 (5 bases each). This CDR3 contains 14 residues. Germline assignment: CDR1 SGHRS and CDR2 YFSETQ. V was pared by 4 bases and J by 2 bases, with 13 bases between.

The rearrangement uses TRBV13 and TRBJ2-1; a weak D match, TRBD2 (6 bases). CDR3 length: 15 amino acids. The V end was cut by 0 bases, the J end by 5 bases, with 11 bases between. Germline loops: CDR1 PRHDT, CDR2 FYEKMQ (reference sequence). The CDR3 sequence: CASSLGLGGNNEQFF. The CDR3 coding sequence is TGTGCCAGCAGCTTAGGTCTAGGCGGGAACAATGAGCAGTTCTTC.

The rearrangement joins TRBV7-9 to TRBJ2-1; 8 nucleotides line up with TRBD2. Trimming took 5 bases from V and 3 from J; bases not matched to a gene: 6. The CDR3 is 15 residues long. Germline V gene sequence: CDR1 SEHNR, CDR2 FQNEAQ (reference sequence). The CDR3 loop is CASSPSGSLYNEQFF. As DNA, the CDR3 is TGTGCCAGCAGCCCCAGCGGGAGTCTCTACAATGAGCAGTTCTTC.

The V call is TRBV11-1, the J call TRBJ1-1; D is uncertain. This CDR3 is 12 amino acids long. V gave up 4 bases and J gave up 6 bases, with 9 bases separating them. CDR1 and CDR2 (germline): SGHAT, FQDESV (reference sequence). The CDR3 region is CASSWVAAEAFF. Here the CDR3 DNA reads TGTGCCAGCAGCTGGGTGGCAGCTGAAGCTTTCTTT.

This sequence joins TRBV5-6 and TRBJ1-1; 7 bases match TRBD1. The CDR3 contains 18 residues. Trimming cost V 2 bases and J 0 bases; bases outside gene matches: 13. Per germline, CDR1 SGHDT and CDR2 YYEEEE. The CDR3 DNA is TGTGCCAGCAGCTTATTTAAACTCGGGACAGACATGAACACTGAAGCTTTCTTT. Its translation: CASSLFKLGTDMNTEAFF.

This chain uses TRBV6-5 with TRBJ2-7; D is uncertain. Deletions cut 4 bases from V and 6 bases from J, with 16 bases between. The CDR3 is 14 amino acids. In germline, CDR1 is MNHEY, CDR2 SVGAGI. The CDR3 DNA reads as TGTGCCAGCAGTTCGGGCAGCTCTCCTGGCGAGCAGTACTTC. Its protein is CASSSGSSPGEQYF.

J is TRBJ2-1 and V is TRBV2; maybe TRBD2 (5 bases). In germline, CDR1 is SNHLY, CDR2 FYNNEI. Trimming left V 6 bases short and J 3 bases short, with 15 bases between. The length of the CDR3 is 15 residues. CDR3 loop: CASSVARGSYNEQFF. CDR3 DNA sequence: TGTGCCAGCAGCGTAGCGAGAGGAAGCTACAATGAGCAGTTCTTC.

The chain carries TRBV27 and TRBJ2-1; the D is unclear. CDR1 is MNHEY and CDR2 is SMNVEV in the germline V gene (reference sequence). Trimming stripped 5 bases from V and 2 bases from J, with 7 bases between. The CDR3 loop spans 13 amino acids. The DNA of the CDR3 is TGTGCCAGCAGTCAGACGGCCTACAATGAGCAGTTCTTC. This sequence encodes CASSQTAYNEQFF.

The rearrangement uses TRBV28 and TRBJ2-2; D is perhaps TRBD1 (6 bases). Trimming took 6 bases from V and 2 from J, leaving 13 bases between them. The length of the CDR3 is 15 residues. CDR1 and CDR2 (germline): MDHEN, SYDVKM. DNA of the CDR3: TGTGCCAGCAGCGCGGACAGCCTTAACACCGGGGAGCTGTTTTTT. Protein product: CASSADSLNTGELFF.

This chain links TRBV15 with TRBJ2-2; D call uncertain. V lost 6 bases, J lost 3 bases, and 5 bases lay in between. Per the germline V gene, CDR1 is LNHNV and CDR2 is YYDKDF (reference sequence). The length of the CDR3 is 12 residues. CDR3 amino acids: CATREYTGELFF. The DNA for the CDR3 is TGTGCCACCAGAGAGTACACCGGGGAGCTGTTTTTT.

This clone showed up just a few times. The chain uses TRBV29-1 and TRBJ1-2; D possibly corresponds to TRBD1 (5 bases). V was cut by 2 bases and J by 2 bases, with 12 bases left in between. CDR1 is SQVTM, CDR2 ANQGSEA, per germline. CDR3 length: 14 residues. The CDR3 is CSVEKSGGNYGYTF. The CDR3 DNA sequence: TGCAGCGTTGAAAAGTCGGGGGGGAACTATGGCTACACCTTC.

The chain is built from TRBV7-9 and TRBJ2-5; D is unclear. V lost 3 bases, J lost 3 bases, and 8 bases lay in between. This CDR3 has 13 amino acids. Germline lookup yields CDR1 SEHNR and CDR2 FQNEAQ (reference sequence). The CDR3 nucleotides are TGTGCCAGCAGCTTTGGCGGAGAAGAGACCCAGTACTTC. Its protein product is CASSFGGEETQYF.

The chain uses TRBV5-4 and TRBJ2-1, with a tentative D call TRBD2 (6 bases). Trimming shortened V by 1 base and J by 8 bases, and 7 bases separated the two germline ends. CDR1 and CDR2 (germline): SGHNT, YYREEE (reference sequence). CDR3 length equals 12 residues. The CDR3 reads CASSLTSYEQFF. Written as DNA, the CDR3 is TGTGCCAGCAGCTTGACTAGCTATGAGCAGTTCTTC.

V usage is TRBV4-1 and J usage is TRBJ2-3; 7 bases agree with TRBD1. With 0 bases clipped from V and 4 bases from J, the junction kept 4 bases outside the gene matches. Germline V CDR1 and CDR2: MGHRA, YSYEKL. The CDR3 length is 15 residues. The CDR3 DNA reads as TGCGCCAGCAGCCAAGAAGGGACAGAGGCAGATACGCAGTATTTT. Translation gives CASSQEGTEADTQYF.

CDR3 coding DNA: TGTGCCAGCAGCGTAGGATCAGGGGCCGCCAAAAACATTCAGTACTTC. Its translation: CASSVGSGAAKNIQYF. The chain joins TRBV9 to TRBJ2-4; maybe TRBD1 (6 bases). Trimming took off 0 bases at V and 1 base at J, with 11 bases between the two ends. This CDR3 spans 16 amino acids. Germline V CDR1 and CDR2: SGDLS, YYNGEE.

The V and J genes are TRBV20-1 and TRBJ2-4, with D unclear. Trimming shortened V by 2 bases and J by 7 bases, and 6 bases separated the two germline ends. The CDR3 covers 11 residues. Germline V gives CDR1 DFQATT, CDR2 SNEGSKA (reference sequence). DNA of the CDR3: TGCAGTGCTAGAAGTCTGAACATTCAGTACTTC. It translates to CSARSLNIQYF.

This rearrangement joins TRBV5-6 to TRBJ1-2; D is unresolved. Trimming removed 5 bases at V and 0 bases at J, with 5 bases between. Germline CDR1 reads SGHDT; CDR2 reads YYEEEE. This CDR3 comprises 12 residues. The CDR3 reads CASSRTNYGYTF. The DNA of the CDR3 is TGTGCCAGCAGTCGGACTAACTATGGCTACACCTTC.

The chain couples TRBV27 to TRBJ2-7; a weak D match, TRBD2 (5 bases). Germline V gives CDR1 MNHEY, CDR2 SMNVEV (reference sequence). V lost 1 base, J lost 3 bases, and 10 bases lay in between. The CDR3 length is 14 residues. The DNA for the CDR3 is TGTGCCAGCAGTTTATATAGCGTAAGCTACGAGCAGTACTTC. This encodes CASSLYSVSYEQYF.

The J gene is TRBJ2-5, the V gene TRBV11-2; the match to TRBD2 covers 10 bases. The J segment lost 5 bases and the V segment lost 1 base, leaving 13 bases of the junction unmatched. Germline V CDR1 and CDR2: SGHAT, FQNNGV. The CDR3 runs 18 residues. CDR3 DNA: TGTGCCAGCAGCTTAGGAATAGCGTCTAGCGGGAGTGAGGAGACCCAGTACTTC. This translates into CASSLGIASSGSEETQYF.